This TCR beta chain was sequenced for a study of blood T cell repertoires in COVID-19. One Seattle source followed patients from active infection through their disease course. The authors' processing: Using reference gene primer amplification, nucleated cell counts were estimated. Sequenced by immunoSEQ multiplex PCR; TCRdb stores in-frame clones only, minus some. V and J calls and clone size are given by that table; D and trimming were obtained from the DNA. This table has fewer than 85,000 clones, roughly three quarters appearing once. J lost 1 base, V lost 6 bases, and 10 bases had no gene match. The CDR3 length is 16 residues. Germline lookup yields CDR1 LNHDA and CDR2 SQIVND (reference sequence).

Sequenced: peripheral blood. The rearrangement joins TRBV19 to TRBJ2-5; TRBD2 matches 8 bases. This clonotype was obtained from a man between 65 and 80 years old with COVID-19, enrolled during active disease. The CDR3 nucleotides read TGTGCCAGTAGCATCCCTAGCGGGCTAGGCCAAGAGACCCAGTACTTC. It is translated as CASSIPSGLGQETQYF. The variable domain in full, completed from reference TRBV19 and TRBJ2-5, reads DGGITQSPKYLFRKEGQNVTLSCEQNLNHDAMYWYRQDPGQGLRLIYYSQIVNDFQKGDIAEGYSVSREKKESFPLTVTSAQKNPTAFYLCASSIPSGLGQETQYFGPGTRLLVL.